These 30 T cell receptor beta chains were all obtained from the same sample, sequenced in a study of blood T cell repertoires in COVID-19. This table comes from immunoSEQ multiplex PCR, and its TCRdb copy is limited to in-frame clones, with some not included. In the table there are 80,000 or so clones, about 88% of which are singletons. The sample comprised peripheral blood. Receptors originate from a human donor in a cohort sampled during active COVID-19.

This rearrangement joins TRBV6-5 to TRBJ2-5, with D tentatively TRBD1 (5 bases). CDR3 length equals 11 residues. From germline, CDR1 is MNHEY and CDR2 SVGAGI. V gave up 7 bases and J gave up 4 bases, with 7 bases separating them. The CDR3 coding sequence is TGTGCCAGCACAGGGTTAGAGACCCAGTACTTC. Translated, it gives CASTGLETQYF.

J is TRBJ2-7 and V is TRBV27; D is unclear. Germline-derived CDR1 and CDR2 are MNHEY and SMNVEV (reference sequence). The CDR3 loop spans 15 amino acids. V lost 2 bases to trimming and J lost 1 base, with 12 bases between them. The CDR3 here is CASSLGRGLSYEQYF. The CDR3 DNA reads TGTGCCAGCAGTTTAGGAAGAGGCCTTTCCTACGAGCAGTACTTC.

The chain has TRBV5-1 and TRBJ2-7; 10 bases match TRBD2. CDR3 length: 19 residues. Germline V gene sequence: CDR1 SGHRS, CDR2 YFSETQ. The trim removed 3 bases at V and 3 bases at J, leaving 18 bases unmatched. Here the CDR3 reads CASSSRPDSRTSGHYEQYF. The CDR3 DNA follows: TGCGCCAGCAGCTCCAGGCCAGATTCACGGACTAGCGGCCACTACGAGCAGTACTTC.

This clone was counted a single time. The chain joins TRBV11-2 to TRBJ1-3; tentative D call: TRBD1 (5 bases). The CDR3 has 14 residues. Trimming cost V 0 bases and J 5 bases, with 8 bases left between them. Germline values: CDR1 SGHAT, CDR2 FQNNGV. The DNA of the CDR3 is TGTGCCAGCAGCTTAGATGTGGACAGAAACACCATATATTTT. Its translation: CASSLDVDRNTIYF.

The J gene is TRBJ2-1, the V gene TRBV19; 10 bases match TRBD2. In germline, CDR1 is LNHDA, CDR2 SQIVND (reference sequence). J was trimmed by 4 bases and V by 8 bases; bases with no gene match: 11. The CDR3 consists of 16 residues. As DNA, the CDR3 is TGTGCCAGTGTACCTAGCGGGAGAGGGGGTTACAATGAGCAGTTCTTC. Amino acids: CASVPSGRGGYNEQFF.

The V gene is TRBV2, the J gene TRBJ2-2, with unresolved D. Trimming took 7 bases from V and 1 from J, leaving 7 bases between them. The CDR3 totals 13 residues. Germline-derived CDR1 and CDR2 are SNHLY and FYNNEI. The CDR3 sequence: CASNLGNTGELFF. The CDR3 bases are TGTGCCAGCAATCTCGGGAACACCGGGGAGCTGTTTTTT.

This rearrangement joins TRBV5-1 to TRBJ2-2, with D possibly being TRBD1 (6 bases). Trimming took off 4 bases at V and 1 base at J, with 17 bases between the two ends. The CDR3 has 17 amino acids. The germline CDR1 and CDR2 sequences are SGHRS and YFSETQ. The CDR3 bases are TGCGCCAGCAGCACCACTTGGACAGTAAAGAACACCGGGGAGCTGTTTTTT. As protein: CASSTTWTVKNTGELFF.

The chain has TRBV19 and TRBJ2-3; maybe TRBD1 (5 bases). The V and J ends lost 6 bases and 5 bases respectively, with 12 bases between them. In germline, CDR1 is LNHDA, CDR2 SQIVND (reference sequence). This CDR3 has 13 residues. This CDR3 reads CASSKQGVDTQYF. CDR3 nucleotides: TGTGCCAGTAGCAAACAAGGGGTAGATACGCAGTATTTT.

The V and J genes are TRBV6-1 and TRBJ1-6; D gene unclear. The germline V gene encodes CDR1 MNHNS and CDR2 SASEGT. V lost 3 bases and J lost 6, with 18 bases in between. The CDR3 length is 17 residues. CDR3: CASSEPVTRDVNSPLHF. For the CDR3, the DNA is TGTGCCAGCAGTGAGCCAGTAACGAGGGATGTTAATTCACCCCTCCACTTT.

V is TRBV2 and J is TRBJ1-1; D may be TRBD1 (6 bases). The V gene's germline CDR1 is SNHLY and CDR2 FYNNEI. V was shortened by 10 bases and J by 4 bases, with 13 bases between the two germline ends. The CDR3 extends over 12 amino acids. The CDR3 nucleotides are TGTGCCATAGAGACAGGCGTCACTGAAGCTTTCTTT. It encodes CAIETGVTEAFF.

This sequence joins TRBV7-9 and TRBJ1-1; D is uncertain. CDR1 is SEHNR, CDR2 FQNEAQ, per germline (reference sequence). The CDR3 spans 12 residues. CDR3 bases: TGTGTCGGCGGGTTCGGGAACACTGAAGCTTTCTTT. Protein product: CVGGFGNTEAFF.

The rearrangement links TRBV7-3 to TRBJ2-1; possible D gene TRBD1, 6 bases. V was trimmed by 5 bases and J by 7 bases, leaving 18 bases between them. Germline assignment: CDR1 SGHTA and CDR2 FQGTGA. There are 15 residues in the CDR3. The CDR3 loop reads CASSPRDTRTNEQFF. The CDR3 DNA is TGTGCCAGCAGCCCCCGGGACACACGAACGAATGAGCAGTTCTTC.

CDR3 protein: CASIYTSGWYEQYF. The CDR3 DNA is TGTGCCAGCATTTATACTAGCGGTTGGTACGAGCAGTACTTC. The chain joins TRBV6-5 to TRBJ2-7; the match to TRBD2 covers 8 bases. Germline CDR1 is MNHEY and CDR2 is SVGAGI. The V segment lost 7 bases and the J segment 4 bases; nucleotides outside the gene matches: 9. The CDR3 spans 14 residues.

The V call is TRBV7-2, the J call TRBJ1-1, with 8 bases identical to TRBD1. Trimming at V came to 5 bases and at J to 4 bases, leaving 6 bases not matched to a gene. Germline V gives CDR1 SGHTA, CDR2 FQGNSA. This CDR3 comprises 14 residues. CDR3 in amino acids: CASSTTGQGTEAFF. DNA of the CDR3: TGTGCCAGCAGCACGACCGGACAGGGCACTGAAGCTTTCTTT.

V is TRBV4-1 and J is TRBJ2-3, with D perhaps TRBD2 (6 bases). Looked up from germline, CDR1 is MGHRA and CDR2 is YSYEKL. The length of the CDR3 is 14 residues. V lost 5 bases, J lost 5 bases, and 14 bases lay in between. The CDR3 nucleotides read TGCGCCAGCAGCTTTGGAGGGCCCAGAGATACGCAGTATTTT. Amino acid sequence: CASSFGGPRDTQYF.

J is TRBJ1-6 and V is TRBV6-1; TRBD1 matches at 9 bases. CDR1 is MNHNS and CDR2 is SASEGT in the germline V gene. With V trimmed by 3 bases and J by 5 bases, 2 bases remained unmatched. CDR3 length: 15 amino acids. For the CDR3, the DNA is TGTGCCAGCAGTGAGGGACAGGGTGATAATTCACCCCTCCACTTT. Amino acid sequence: CASSEGQGDNSPLHF.

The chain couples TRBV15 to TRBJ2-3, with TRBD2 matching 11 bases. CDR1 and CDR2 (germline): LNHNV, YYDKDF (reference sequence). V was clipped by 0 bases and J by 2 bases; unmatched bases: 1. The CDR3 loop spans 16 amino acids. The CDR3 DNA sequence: TGTGCCACCAGCAGAGAACTAGCGGGGGCCACAGATACGCAGTATTTT. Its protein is CATSRELAGATDTQYF.

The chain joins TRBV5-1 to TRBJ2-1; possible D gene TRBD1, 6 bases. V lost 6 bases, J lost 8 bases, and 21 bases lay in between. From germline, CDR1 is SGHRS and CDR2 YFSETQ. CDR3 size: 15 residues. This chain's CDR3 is CASNLGVGGDDEQFF. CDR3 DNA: TGCGCCAGCAATCTGGGTGTAGGGGGTGACGATGAGCAGTTCTTC.

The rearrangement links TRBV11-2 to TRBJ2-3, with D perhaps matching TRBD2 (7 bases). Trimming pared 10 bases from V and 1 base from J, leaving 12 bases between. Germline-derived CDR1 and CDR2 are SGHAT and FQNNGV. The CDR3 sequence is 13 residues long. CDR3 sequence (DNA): TGTGCCATCAGGGGAGGGGGCACAGATACGCAGTATTTT. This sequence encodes CAIRGGGTDTQYF. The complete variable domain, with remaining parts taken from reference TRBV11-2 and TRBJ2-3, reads EAGVAQSPRYKIIEKRQSVAFWCNPISGHATLYWYQQILGQGPKLLIQFQNNGVVDDSQLPKDRFSAERLKGVDSTLKIQPAKLEDSAVYLCAIRGGGTDTQYFGPGTRLTVL.

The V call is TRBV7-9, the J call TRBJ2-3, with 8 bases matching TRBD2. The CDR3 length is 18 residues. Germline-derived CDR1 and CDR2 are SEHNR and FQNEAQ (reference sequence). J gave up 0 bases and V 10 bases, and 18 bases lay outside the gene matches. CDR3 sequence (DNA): TGTGCCAACGAAGCTTTTGGGGGGGGCGGGGGGAGCACAGATACGCAGTATTTT. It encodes CANEAFGGGGGSTDTQYF.

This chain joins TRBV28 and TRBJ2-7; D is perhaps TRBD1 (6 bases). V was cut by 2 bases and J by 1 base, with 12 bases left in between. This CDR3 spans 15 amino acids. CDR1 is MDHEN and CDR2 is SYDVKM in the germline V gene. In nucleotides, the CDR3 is TGTGCCAGCAGTTTAATGCGGACAGCTTCCTACGAGCAGTACTTC. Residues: CASSLMRTASYEQYF.

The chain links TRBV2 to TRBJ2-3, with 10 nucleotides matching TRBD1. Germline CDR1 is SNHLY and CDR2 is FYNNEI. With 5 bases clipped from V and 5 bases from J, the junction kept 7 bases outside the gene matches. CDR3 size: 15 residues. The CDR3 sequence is CASSRDRGLGDTQYF. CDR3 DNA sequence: TGTGCCAGCAGTAGGGACAGGGGATTAGGAGATACGCAGTATTTT.

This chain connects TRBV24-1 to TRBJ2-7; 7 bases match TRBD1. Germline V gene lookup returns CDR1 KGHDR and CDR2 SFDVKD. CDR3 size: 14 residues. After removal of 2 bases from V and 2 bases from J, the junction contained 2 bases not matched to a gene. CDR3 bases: TGTGCCACCAGTGATTGGGACAGTCCCTACGAGCAGTACTTC. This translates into CATSDWDSPYEQYF.

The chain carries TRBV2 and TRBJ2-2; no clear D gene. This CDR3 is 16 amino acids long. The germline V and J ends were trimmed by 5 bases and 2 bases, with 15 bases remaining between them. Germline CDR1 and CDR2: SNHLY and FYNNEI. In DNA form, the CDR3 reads TGTGCCAGCAGTCTCCTACCAGGCCCCAACACCGGGGAGCTGTTTTTT. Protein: CASSLLPGPNTGELFF.

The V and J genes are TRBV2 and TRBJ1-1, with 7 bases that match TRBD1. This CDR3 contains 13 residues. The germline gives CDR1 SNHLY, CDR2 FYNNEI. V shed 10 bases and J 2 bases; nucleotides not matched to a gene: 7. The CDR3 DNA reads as TGTGCCACCAAGGGACAGCAAAACACTGAAGCTTTCTTT. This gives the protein CATKGQQNTEAFF.

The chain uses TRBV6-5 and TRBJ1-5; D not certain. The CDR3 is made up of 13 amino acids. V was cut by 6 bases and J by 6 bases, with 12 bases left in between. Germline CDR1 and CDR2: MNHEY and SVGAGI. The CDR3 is CASRISGGQPQHF. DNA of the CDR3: TGTGCCAGCAGGATTTCGGGAGGTCAGCCCCAGCATTTT.

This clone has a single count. As DNA, the CDR3 is TGTGCCAGCAGTGAAGTTAGCGGGAGGGCCTACGAGCAGTACTTC. It specifies CASSEVSGRAYEQYF. J is TRBJ2-7 and V is TRBV2, with 11 positions matching TRBD2. Germline CDR1 reads SNHLY; CDR2 reads FYNNEI. This CDR3 region has 15 residues. V lost 1 base and J lost 2; bases outside the gene matches: 1. The full variable domain, with the rest looked up from reference TRBV2 and TRBJ2-7, is EPEVTQTPSHQVTQMGQEVILRCVPISNHLYFYWYRQILGQKVEFLVSFYNNEISEKSEIFDDQFSVERPDGSNFTLKIRSTKLEDSAMYFCASSEVSGRAYEQYFGPGTRLTVT.

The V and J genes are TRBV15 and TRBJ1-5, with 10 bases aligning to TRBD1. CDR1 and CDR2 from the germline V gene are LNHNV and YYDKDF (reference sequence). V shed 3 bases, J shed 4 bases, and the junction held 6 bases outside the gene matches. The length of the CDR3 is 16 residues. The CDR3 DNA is TGTGCCACCAGCAGGGGACAGGGGAAAACAAATCAGCCCCAGCATTTT. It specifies CATSRGQGKTNQPQHF.

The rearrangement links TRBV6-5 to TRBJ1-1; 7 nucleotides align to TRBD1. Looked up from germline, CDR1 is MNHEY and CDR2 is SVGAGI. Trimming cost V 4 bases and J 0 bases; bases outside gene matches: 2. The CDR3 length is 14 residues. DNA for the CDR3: TGTGCCAGCAGTTGGGACAGTATGAACACTGAAGCTTTCTTT. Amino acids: CASSWDSMNTEAFF.

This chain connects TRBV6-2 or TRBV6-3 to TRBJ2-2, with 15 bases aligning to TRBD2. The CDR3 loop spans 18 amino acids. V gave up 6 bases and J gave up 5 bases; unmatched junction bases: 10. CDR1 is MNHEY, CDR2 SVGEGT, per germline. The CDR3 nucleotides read TGTGCCAGCAGCTTCGGGACTAGCGGGGGGCAGGGGACCGGGGAGCTGTTTTTT. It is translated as CASSFGTSGGQGTGELFF.